The T cell receptor (beta chain) under discussion was sequenced for a study of T cells in localized non-small cell lung cancer. Findings of the study overall: Adjacent lung held a median around 58 of the top 100 tumor clones. Elevated circulating T cell density in blood was associated with longer overall survival.

V was pared by 0 bases and J by 7 bases, with 10 bases between. Looked up from germline, CDR1 is SGDLS and CDR2 is YYNGEE. The CDR3 covers 14 residues. Clones were read by immunoSEQ multiplex PCR, and TCRdb kept only the in-frame ones, dropping some. The table records 30,000 to 40,000 clones, more than 75% of them present only once. Points on this clone: Antigen: not known.

This receptor was taken from a man between 40 and 70 years old with stage I lung adenocarcinoma. The chain has TRBV9 and TRBJ1-4; D not certain. The sample was peripheral blood, taken before any cancer treatment. The CDR3 DNA is TGTGCCAGCAGCGTAGCCCCAGGAGCTGAAAAACTGTTTTTT. As protein: CASSVAPGAEKLFF.